The 25 T cell receptor beta chains given below trace back to one sample, sequenced in a study of preoperative IRX-2 immunotherapy in early breast cancer. TCRdb keeps only in-frame clones here, not all; method: immunoSEQ multiplex PCR. Here the sample spans about 43,000 clones, less than 95% being singletons. The treatment is: preoperative locoregional IRX-2 cytokine immunotherapy. The sample here was tumor tissue, taken after IRX-2 immunotherapy. These receptors all come from a human donor with breast cancer.

V usage is TRBV7-2 and J usage is TRBJ2-6, with a weak D call TRBD1 (6 bases). The V end was cut by 5 bases, the J end by 3 bases, with 11 bases between. Germline assignment: CDR1 SGHTA and CDR2 FQGNSA. The CDR3 has 15 amino acids. The DNA of the CDR3 is TGTGCCAGCAGCCGTGGACAGTTTGGGGCCAACGTCCTGACTTTC. Translating it yields CASSRGQFGANVLTF.

This clone was counted between two and nine times. The CDR3 end shows no conserved phenylalanine or tryptophan, and so a read error is likely. No DNA is shown, since the ends of the CDR3 on it are uncertain; the CDR3 is the one TCRdb lists. The rearrangement uses TRBV29-1 and TRBJ1-1; the D call TRBD1 from the table was never checked on the DNA. The V gene's germline CDR1 is SQVTM and CDR2 ANQGSEA. The CDR3 spans 10 residues, counting both ends. The CDR3 spells CSVEGAGQPL.

The chain employs TRBV6-5 and TRBJ1-2; TRBD1 matches at 8 bases. Germline values: CDR1 MNHEY, CDR2 SVGAGI. V shed 6 bases, J shed 8 bases, and the junction held 11 bases outside the gene matches. The CDR3 consists of 14 residues. The CDR3 sequence is CASRRQGPPEGYTF. CDR3 nucleotide sequence: TGTGCCAGCAGAAGACAGGGGCCACCTGAGGGCTACACCTTC.

The rearrangement uses TRBV2 and TRBJ2-7, with 10 bases identical to TRBD1. Per germline, CDR1 SNHLY and CDR2 FYNNEI. The CDR3 runs 14 residues. Trimming removed 1 base from V and 7 bases from J; junction bases left unmatched: 4. The CDR3 here is CASSEGTGGREQYF. DNA for the CDR3: TGTGCCAGCAGTGAAGGGACAGGGGGTCGTGAGCAGTACTTC.

The rearrangement joins TRBV5-4 to TRBJ1-1; D is possibly TRBD1 (6 bases). CDR1 is SGHNT and CDR2 is YYREEE in the germline V gene (reference sequence). V gave up 0 bases and J gave up 1 base, with 7 bases separating them. The CDR3 is 14 residues long. As DNA, the CDR3 is TGTGCCAGCAGCTTGGTGGACAGGAACACTGAAGCTTTCTTT. Protein: CASSLVDRNTEAFF.

About this clone: The junction shows a germline mismatch at one end, possibly a read error. This chain links TRBV29-1 with TRBJ2-1; 8 bases are shared with TRBD2. The CDR3 consists of 14 residues. Germline V gives CDR1 SQVTM, CDR2 ANQGSEA. In DNA, the CDR3 is TGCAGCGTTGAAGGTGAAGCGGGGGCCGACCCCGGGATCTTC. It is translated as CSVEGEAGADPGIF.

CDR3 loop: CASSFLSSASSYEQYF. CDR3 bases: TGTGCCAGCAGCTTCTTATCTAGCGCCAGCTCCTACGAGCAGTACTTC. This chain uses TRBV7-6 with TRBJ2-7; possibly TRBD2 for D (6 bases). Trimming left V 3 bases short and J 0 bases short, with 15 bases between. Per the germline V gene, CDR1 is SGHVS and CDR2 is FNYEAQ. There are 16 residues in the CDR3.

The rearrangement uses TRBV28 and TRBJ2-3; D may correspond to TRBD1 or TRBD2 (5 bases each). V shed 3 bases and J shed 4 bases, with 14 bases lying between them. CDR3 length: 15 residues. Germline V gives CDR1 MDHEN, CDR2 SYDVKM. The CDR3 DNA reads TGTGCCAGCAGTTTTGGGGGACGATTCGCAGATACGCAGTATTTT. This sequence encodes CASSFGGRFADTQYF.

The V and J genes are TRBV7-9 and TRBJ2-3, with TRBD1 matching 8 bases. Germline V gene sequence: CDR1 SEHNR, CDR2 FQNEAQ (reference sequence). The ends lost 3 bases at V and 1 base at J; junction bases unmatched: 0. The CDR3 covers 14 residues. The CDR3 sequence is CASSLDRGTDTQYF. The CDR3 DNA follows: TGTGCCAGCAGCTTGGACAGGGGCACAGATACGCAGTATTTT.

CDR3 amino acids: CASTLGGSSYNEQFF. Here the CDR3 DNA reads TGTGCCAGCACCTTGGGGGGGAGCTCCTACAATGAGCAGTTCTTC. The V call is TRBV9, the J call TRBJ2-1; 7 bases are shared with TRBD2. V shed 6 bases and J 0 bases; nucleotides not matched to a gene: 6. This CDR3 region has 15 residues. From germline, CDR1 is SGDLS and CDR2 YYNGEE.

This sequence joins TRBV25-1 and TRBJ2-5; D is possibly TRBD1 (5 bases). Germline CDR1 reads MGHDK; CDR2 reads SYGVNS. CDR3 length: 15 residues. V was shortened by 6 bases and J by 7 bases, with 21 bases between the two germline ends. The CDR3 DNA sequence: TGTGCCAGCAGCCCAAGAGGTGGGGCTGGGGCGACCCAGTACTTC. It encodes CASSPRGGAGATQYF.

This rearrangement joins TRBV29-1 to TRBJ2-3, with D perhaps TRBD1 or TRBD2 (5 bases each). Trimming took 8 bases from V and 0 from J, leaving 6 bases between them. The CDR3 sequence is 11 residues long. Germline V lookup: CDR1 SQVTM, CDR2 ANQGSEA. CDR3 in DNA: TGCAGCTGGGGGAGCACAGATACGCAGTATTTT. Translating gives CSWGSTDTQYF.

The V gene is TRBV5-1, the J gene TRBJ2-2; TRBD2 matches at 11 bases. Germline CDR1 is SGHRS and CDR2 is YFSETQ. V trimming: 4 bases; J trimming: 7 bases; junction bases outside the gene matches: 12. The CDR3 runs to 17 residues. The CDR3 sequence is CASSPLSGGAQGGELFF. CDR3 coding DNA: TGCGCCAGCAGCCCCCTTAGCGGGGGGGCCCAGGGCGGGGAGCTGTTTTTT.

This rearrangement joins TRBV4-2 to TRBJ2-1, with 8 bases that match TRBD2. V was pared by 1 base and J by 6 bases, with 5 bases of the junction left unmatched. CDR3 size: 15 residues. Germline V gene lookup returns CDR1 LGHNA and CDR2 YNFKEQ. CDR3 sequence reads: CASSQARRGVNEQFF. In nucleotides, the CDR3 is TGTGCCAGCAGCCAAGCCCGGCGGGGGGTCAATGAGCAGTTCTTC.

The CDR3 protein is CASSPWRGETQYF. The CDR3 DNA is TGTGCCAGCAGCCCCTGGCGGGGCGAGACCCAGTACTTC. The genes are TRBV6-6 and TRBJ2-5, with a tentative D call TRBD2 (6 bases). Trimming shortened V by 6 bases and J by 5 bases, and 13 bases separated the two germline ends. Germline values: CDR1 MNHNY, CDR2 SVGAGI (reference sequence). This CDR3 contains 13 residues.

The chain uses TRBV10-3 and TRBJ1-2, with D unclear. V lost 7 bases, J lost 2 bases, and 8 bases lay in between. Germline CDR1 reads ENHRY; CDR2 reads SYGVKD. This CDR3 contains 12 residues. In DNA, the CDR3 is TGTGCCATCATGGCGCAAAACTATGGCTACACCTTC. This encodes CAIMAQNYGYTF.

The chain recombines TRBV5-4 with TRBJ1-1; perhaps TRBD1 as D (6 bases). The V end lost 4 bases, the J end lost 6 bases, and 13 bases lay between the germline ends. Germline lookup yields CDR1 SGHNT and CDR2 YYREEE (reference sequence). The CDR3 is 13 residues long. CDR3 bases: TGTGCCAGCAGCGTAGACAGGTTCCCTGAAGCTTTCTTT. Amino acids: CASSVDRFPEAFF.

The rearrangement links TRBV6-1 to TRBJ2-1; a possible D gene is TRBD2 (5 bases). CDR3 length: 14 amino acids. V gave up 2 bases and J gave up 2 bases, with 7 bases separating them. Germline assignment: CDR1 MNHNS and CDR2 SASEGT. This CDR3 is CASSELAPYNEQFF. DNA of the CDR3: TGTGCCAGCAGTGAACTAGCACCCTACAATGAGCAGTTCTTC.

The rearrangement joins TRBV19 to TRBJ1-5; perhaps TRBD1 as D (6 bases). CDR3 length equals 15 residues. Trimming took 5 bases from V and 6 from J, leaving 17 bases between them. The germline V gene encodes CDR1 LNHDA and CDR2 SQIVND (reference sequence). CDR3 amino acids: CASSLGMPGAQPQHF. The CDR3 DNA sequence: TGTGCCAGTAGTTTGGGAATGCCGGGGGCTCAGCCCCAGCATTTT.

The V and J genes are TRBV28 and TRBJ1-2; D call uncertain. Trimming stripped 4 bases from V and 8 bases from J, with 14 bases between. Germline V lookup: CDR1 MDHEN, CDR2 SYDVKM. The CDR3 extends over 13 amino acids. The CDR3 is CASSSGGGPGYTF. CDR3 DNA: TGTGCCAGCAGTTCCGGTGGTGGCCCCGGCTACACCTTC.

The J gene is TRBJ2-3, the V gene TRBV19, with 8 positions matching TRBD1. Germline V gene lookup returns CDR1 LNHDA and CDR2 SQIVND (reference sequence). Germline trimming cut 6 bases from V and 1 base from J; bases unmatched to any gene: 3. This CDR3 is 14 amino acids long. CDR3 sequence reads: CASRDRARTDTQYF. The DNA for the CDR3 is TGTGCCAGTAGGGACAGGGCGCGCACAGATACGCAGTATTTT.

V is TRBV4-1 and J is TRBJ1-6; the D gene is possibly TRBD1 (5 bases). Germline assignment: CDR1 MGHRA and CDR2 YSYEKL. V was cut by 2 bases and J by 9 bases, with 17 bases left in between. The CDR3 has 16 amino acids. The DNA for the CDR3 is TGCGCCAGCAGCCAAATGTCCGGGACGGGGAGTTCACCCCTCCACTTT. Translated, it gives CASSQMSGTGSSPLHF.

CDR3 coding DNA: TGCGCCAGCAGCCCGGTCGCCGGTACAGATACGCAGTATTTT. The encoded protein is CASSPVAGTDTQYF. This chain links TRBV5-1 with TRBJ2-3; D uncertain. Trimming took off 4 bases at V and 3 bases at J, with 12 bases between the two ends. There are 14 residues in the CDR3. Germline-derived CDR1 and CDR2 are SGHRS and YFSETQ.

V and J are TRBV28 and TRBJ2-4; either TRBD1 or TRBD2 may fit D (5 bases each). CDR1 is MDHEN, CDR2 SYDVKM, per germline. V was trimmed by 6 bases and J by 1 base, leaving 10 bases between them. The CDR3 spans 14 residues. DNA for the CDR3: TGTGCCAGCAGGGGCAGGGAGGCCAAAAACATTCAGTACTTC. It yields the protein CASRGREAKNIQYF.

The rearrangement joins TRBV6-5 to TRBJ1-4; TRBD1 might be the D (5 bases). Trimming cost V 5 bases and J 10 bases, with 14 bases left between them. The CDR3 is made up of 13 amino acids. The germline V gene encodes CDR1 MNHEY and CDR2 SVGAGI. The CDR3 protein is CASSKPGSRKLFF. In nucleotides, the CDR3 is TGTGCCAGCAGTAAGCCAGGGAGCAGAAAACTGTTTTTT.